A selection of T cell receptor beta chains follows, all from one sample in a study of T-cell reconstitution after alpha-beta-depleted transplantation in children. Via MiXCR, TCRdb re-called the PCR reads, giving one row per CDR3 protein. The sample lists around 370,000 distinct CDR3 sequences; about a tenth were seen once. Source: PBMCs from the stem cell graft donor, taken from the stem cell graft. The origin of the receptors is a human donor who donated a stem cell graft to a child with acute lymphoblastic leukemia. CDR3s include the opening cysteine and the closing phenylalanine or tryptophan. D genes are given only for firm matches. Where a row states a size, it is once, few, many or the class of an expanded clone; other rows omit it.

TRBD1	TRBV12-3/TRBV12-4	few	TRBJ2-7	CASSFRRGQGAHEQYF	TGTGCCAGCAGTTTCCGGCGGGGACAGGGGGCCCACGAGCAGTACTTC
TRBD1	TRBV20-1	NA	TRBJ2-3	CSADREFTDTQYF	TGCAGCGCGGACAGGGAGTTCACAGATACGCAGTATTTT
TRBD2	TRBV6-1	many	TRBJ2-3	CATARDYGTDTQYF	TGTGCCACCGCTCGGGACTATGGGACAGATACGCAGTATTTT
NA	TRBV6-1	NA	TRBJ1-1	CASLVGQGRVSGMNTEAFF	TGTGCCAGCTTAGTCGGCCAAGGACGGGTATCAGGGATGAACACTGAAGCTTTCTTT
TRBD1	TRBV18	NA	TRBJ1-5	CASSPPGTGGNQPQHF	TGTGCCAGCTCACCACCCGGGACAGGGGGCAATCAGCCCCAGCATTTT
NA	TRBV27	few	TRBJ1-6	CASSLSNTANSPLHF	TGTGCCAGCAGCCTCTCTAACACTGCCAATTCACCCCTCCACTTT
NA	TRBV9	NA	TRBJ2-7	CASSGPGPIYEQYF	TGTGCCAGCAGCGGCCCCGGACCCATCTACGAGCAGTACTTC
TRBD2	TRBV29-1	many	TRBJ2-4	CSVGSGGAKNIQYF	TGCAGCGTTGGATCGGGGGGAGCCAAAAACATTCAGTACTTC
TRBD2	TRBV25-1	NA	TRBJ2-1	CASSSAPTSGSEQFF	TGTGCCAGCAGTTCCGCCCCGACTAGCGGGAGTGAGCAGTTCTTC
NA	TRBV12-3/TRBV12-4	NA	TRBJ2-2	CASSKADFGARELFF	TGTGCCAGCAGTAAGGCGGACTTTGGAGCCCGGGAGCTGTTTTTT